The 27 T cell receptor beta chains in this list originate from one sample, sequenced in a study of regulatory T cells in long-lasting Graves disease. Construction of TCR beta libraries relied on iRepertoire HTBI primers and on Arm-PCR targeting CDR3 regions. TCRdb re-derived calls from the multiplex PCR reads in MiXCR, one entry per CDR3 protein. In the table there are some 340,000 distinct CDR3 sequences, about an eighth of which are singletons. As for time point: newly diagnosed GD, antithyroid drugs for less than 3 months. The TCR library was made from RNA that had been extracted from PBMCs in TRIzol. The sample was also reused in another study, on T cells in Graves' hyperthyroidism and ophthalmopathy.

Sequenced material: peripheral blood mononuclear cells (PBMCs), taken at new diagnosis, from a patient treated with antithyroid drugs. The receptors stem from a woman younger than 35 with Graves disease.

This clonotype was seen repeatedly, ten times or more. The genes are TRBV10-3 and TRBJ1-5; D is uncertain. CDR1 and CDR2 from the germline V gene are ENHRY and SYGVKD. Trimming pared 9 bases from V and 4 bases from J, leaving 10 bases between. There are 12 residues in the CDR3. The CDR3 reads CAIQGGNQPQHF. CDR3 in DNA: TGTGCCATACAAGGTGGTAATCAGCCCCAGCATTTT.

In its sample, this clonotype was seen a few times. The chain employs TRBV13 and TRBJ2-1; 7 nucleotides match TRBD2. CDR1 is PRHDT, CDR2 FYEKMQ, per germline (reference sequence). The CDR3 runs 17 residues. V lost 4 bases and J lost 6; bases outside the gene matches: 15. In DNA, the CDR3 is TGTGCCAGCAGCTCCCCCGGGAGACTAGCCTCGTCCAATGAGCAGTTCTTC. Residues: CASSSPGRLASSNEQFF.

This clonotype was detected ten times or more. V gene TRBV12-5 combines with J gene TRBJ2-5; D is unresolved. Trimming left V 2 bases short and J 2 bases short, with 12 bases between. The CDR3 is made up of 15 amino acids. CDR1 is LGHNT, CDR2 FRNRAP, per germline. This CDR3 is CASGLKATTQETQYF. The CDR3 bases are TGTGCTAGTGGTTTGAAGGCGACCACTCAAGAGACCCAGTACTTC.

The sample holds a few counts of this clonotype. The chain uses TRBV29-1 and TRBJ1-5, with D unresolved. This CDR3 has 13 amino acids. The germline V gene has CDR1 SQVTM and CDR2 ANQGSEA. Trimming took 3 bases from V and 4 from J, leaving 10 bases between them. The CDR3 DNA reads as TGCAGCGTTGATCCCGGGCGGAATCAGCCCCAGCATTTT. Translated: CSVDPGRNQPQHF.

Ten or more counts support this clonotype. The J gene is TRBJ2-3, the V gene TRBV2; 12 bases match TRBD2. This CDR3 has 16 residues. The germline V gene encodes CDR1 SNHLY and CDR2 FYNNEI. After removal of 0 bases from V and 5 bases from J, the junction contained 3 bases not matched to a gene. CDR3 protein: CASSEALAGGLDTQYF. The CDR3 DNA reads TGTGCCAGCAGTGAAGCCCTAGCGGGGGGGCTAGATACGCAGTATTTT.

This clonotype was seen repeatedly, ten times or more. The genes are TRBV28 and TRBJ2-5; 12 positions match TRBD2. This CDR3 contains 14 residues. CDR1 MDHEN and CDR2 SYDVKM come from the germline V gene. After removal of 6 bases from V and 2 bases from J, the junction contained 1 base not matched to a gene. The CDR3 protein is CASRGTSGQETQYF. The CDR3 nucleotides read TGTGCCAGCAGGGGGACTAGCGGGCAAGAGACCCAGTACTTC.

With respect to this clonotype: A single base separates this from a much larger clone, so it may be a read error. V usage is TRBV12-3 or TRBV12-4 and J usage is TRBJ1-4; D possibly corresponds to TRBD1 (5 bases). The CDR3 is 15 amino acids. The ends were cut back, 9 bases at V and 7 bases at J, with 21 bases in the middle. CDR3 coding DNA: TGTGCCAGGACCCCCTTGGCCAGGGTGGGTGAAAAACTGTTTTTT. Its translation: CARTPLARVGEKLFF.

This clonotype was detected many times. The J gene is TRBJ2-3, the V gene TRBV6-5, with D perhaps TRBD1 or TRBD2 (5 bases each). The CDR3 consists of 14 residues. Germline lookup yields CDR1 MNHEY and CDR2 SVGAGI. V lost 4 bases, J lost 2 bases, and 10 bases lay in between. The CDR3 reads CASSSGTDTDTQYF. The CDR3 DNA sequence: TGTGCCAGCAGTTCCGGGACGGACACAGATACGCAGTATTTT.

The gene calls are TRBV2 and TRBJ1-5; D not certain. The V gene's germline CDR1 is SNHLY and CDR2 FYNNEI. Trimming took off 2 bases at V and 6 bases at J, with 8 bases between the two ends. The CDR3 totals 13 residues. In DNA, the CDR3 is TGTGCCAGCAGTGAACGGGTCACTCAGCCCCAGCATTTT. Its protein is CASSERVTQPQHF.

This clonotype was seen only a few times. This may arise from a read error, as a much more abundant clone is one base away. This rearrangement joins TRBV20-1 to TRBJ1-2; D not certain. Trimming removed 0 bases from V and 6 bases from J, with 14 bases in between. This CDR3 has 14 amino acids. Germline CDR1 reads DFQATT; CDR2 reads SNEGSKA (reference sequence). As DNA, the CDR3 is TGCAGTGCTAGAGACAGGCTGGCTATTGATGGCTACACCTTC. Amino acids: CSARDRLAIDGYTF.

This clonotype occurred many times. This chain connects TRBV2 to TRBJ1-1, with 9 bases fitting TRBD1. Trimming at V came to 6 bases and at J to 5 bases, leaving 4 bases not matched to a gene. Per germline, CDR1 SNHLY and CDR2 FYNNEI. This CDR3 has 13 residues. CDR3 loop: CASSRDRETEAFF. The CDR3 DNA sequence: TGTGCCAGCAGCCGGGACAGGGAGACTGAAGCTTTCTTT.

This clonotype was detected ten times or more. This chain links TRBV27 with TRBJ2-3, with D possibly being TRBD1 (6 bases). V lost 4 bases to trimming and J lost 0 bases, with 14 bases between them. Germline V lookup: CDR1 MNHEY, CDR2 SMNVEV (reference sequence). The CDR3 has 16 residues. The chain's CDR3 is CASSSTGSFSTDTQYF. In DNA form, the CDR3 reads TGTGCCAGCAGTTCCACAGGGTCCTTTAGCACAGATACGCAGTATTTT.

This clonotype was recorded many times. The chain combines TRBV30 with TRBJ1-2, with unresolved D. Trimming took off 2 bases at V and 4 bases at J, with 20 bases between the two ends. Germline values: CDR1 GTSNPN, CDR2 SVGIG (reference sequence). This CDR3 has 16 residues. CDR3 sequence reads: CAWSTTGGFARYGYTF. The CDR3, as DNA: TGTGCCTGGAGTACAACCGGAGGGTTCGCGCGCTATGGCTACACCTTC.

The chain employs TRBV7-6 and TRBJ2-3; D might be TRBD2 (5 bases). V was trimmed by 5 bases and J by 5 bases, leaving 20 bases between them. The CDR3 sequence is 16 residues long. Per the germline V gene, CDR1 is SGHVS and CDR2 is FNYEAQ. CDR3 in DNA: TGTGCCAGCAGCCACAGAGCGGCCCAATGGGGAGATACGCAGTATTTT. Its protein is CASSHRAAQWGDTQYF.

This clonotype has a count of ten or more. This chain's CDR3 is CASSDPRAGGTNEQFF. Here the CDR3 DNA reads TGTGCCAGCAGTGACCCGCGAGCGGGAGGTACCAATGAGCAGTTCTTC. The chain combines TRBV2 with TRBJ2-1, with 9 bases lining up with TRBD2. The CDR3 is 16 amino acids. Per germline, CDR1 SNHLY and CDR2 FYNNEI. J gave up 6 bases and V 3 bases, and 9 bases lay outside the gene matches.

The sample holds a few counts of this clonotype. The rearrangement uses TRBV24-1 and TRBJ2-2; 7 bases fit TRBD2. The CDR3 sequence is 15 residues long. V shed 7 bases and J 2 bases; nucleotides not matched to a gene: 6. Germline V lookup: CDR1 KGHDR, CDR2 SFDVKD. The CDR3, as DNA: TGTGCCACCAGCCGGGACTACCCAAACACCGGGGAGCTGTTTTTT. It yields the protein CATSRDYPNTGELFF.

This clonotype was seen at least ten times. The genes are TRBV9 and TRBJ2-3, with 10 positions matching TRBD2. Germline V CDR1 and CDR2: SGDLS, YYNGEE. The length of the CDR3 is 15 residues. With 0 bases clipped from V and 3 bases from J, the junction kept 1 base outside the gene matches. CDR3 sequence: CASSVELAGTDTQYF. CDR3 DNA: TGTGCCAGCAGCGTAGAACTAGCGGGGACAGATACGCAGTATTTT.

Many counts were recorded for this clonotype. This chain connects TRBV12-3 or TRBV12-4 to TRBJ2-7, with TRBD1 identical over 10 bases. Trimming cost V 8 bases and J 1 base; bases outside gene matches: 5. The CDR3 has 14 residues. The CDR3 region has the DNA TGTGCCAGCGGACAGGGGGACCGATCCTACGAGCAGTACTTC. Translation gives CASGQGDRSYEQYF.

This clonotype was seen at least ten times. The chain employs TRBV20-1 and TRBJ2-1; possibly TRBD1 for D (5 bases). The germline gives CDR1 DFQATT, CDR2 SNEGSKA (reference sequence). The CDR3 totals 13 residues. Trimming removed 6 bases at V and 7 bases at J, with 16 bases between. The CDR3 coding sequence is TGCAGTGCGAATCGGCCCCCAGGGAATGAGCAGTTCTTC. Its protein is CSANRPPGNEQFF.

This clonotype was seen ten or more times. This chain connects TRBV29-1 to TRBJ1-1; tentatively, D is TRBD1 (6 bases). Trimming removed 7 bases from V and 0 bases from J, with 12 bases in between. Germline CDR1 and CDR2: SQVTM and ANQGSEA. CDR3 length equals 13 residues. The CDR3 nucleotides are TGCAGCGGTTTTGGACAGATGAACACTGAAGCTTTCTTT. Translated, it gives CSGFGQMNTEAFF.

This clonotype was detected ten times or more. The chain recombines TRBV20-1 with TRBJ2-5; 7 bases map to TRBD1. The CDR3 is 17 residues long. Germline values: CDR1 DFQATT, CDR2 SNEGSKA (reference sequence). J gave up 2 bases and V 0 bases, and 12 bases lay outside the gene matches. The CDR3 spells CSARDLATGDMQETQYF. As DNA, the CDR3 is TGCAGTGCTAGAGATCTCGCCACAGGGGATATGCAAGAGACCCAGTACTTC.

This clonotype was detected ten times or more. V gene TRBV6-1 combines with J gene TRBJ2-3, with 11 bases matching TRBD2. V lost 5 bases and J lost 2; bases outside the gene matches: 9. The CDR3 is made up of 17 amino acids. The germline V gene has CDR1 MNHNS and CDR2 SASEGT. This chain's CDR3 is CASSNTKLAGVTDTQYF. The CDR3 coding sequence is TGTGCCAGCAGTAACACCAAACTAGCGGGAGTCACAGATACGCAGTATTTT.

This clonotype was recorded at least ten times. J is TRBJ2-2 and V is TRBV6-5; possibly TRBD2 for D (6 bases). CDR3 length: 14 residues. Trimming removed 2 bases from V and 5 bases from J, with 9 bases in between. Looked up from germline, CDR1 is MNHEY and CDR2 is SVGAGI. CDR3 in DNA: TGTGCCAGCAGTTACCTGGGGAGGACCGGGGAGCTGTTTTTT. This codes for CASSYLGRTGELFF.

The gene calls are TRBV4-1 and TRBJ2-3; 9 bases fit TRBD2. Germline loops: CDR1 MGHRA, CDR2 YSYEKL. The CDR3 has 20 amino acids. With 5 bases clipped from V and 4 bases from J, the junction kept 22 bases outside the gene matches. CDR3 sequence (DNA): TGCGCCAGCAGCACGCCGCCAGCAGCCATTAGCGGGAGACGGGCAGATACGCAGTATTTT. Protein: CASSTPPAAISGRRADTQYF.

The V and J genes are TRBV7-6 and TRBJ2-7; the match to TRBD1 covers 8 bases. The trim removed 6 bases at V and 5 bases at J, leaving 15 bases unmatched. The CDR3 has 16 amino acids. Germline lookup yields CDR1 SGHVS and CDR2 FNYEAQ. CDR3 residues: CASSPAPGQGRDEQYF. CDR3 DNA sequence: TGTGCCAGCAGTCCTGCGCCAGGACAGGGTCGGGACGAGCAGTACTTC.

This clonotype appeared many times. This chain links TRBV6-2 or TRBV6-3 with TRBJ1-1, with D possibly being TRBD1 (5 bases). The CDR3 contains 15 residues. The V gene's germline CDR1 is MNHEY and CDR2 SVGEGT. V shed 6 bases and J shed 4 bases, with 18 bases lying between them. CDR3 nucleotides: TGTGCCAGCAGCTGGGACTCCCTCGGGGTCACTGAAGCTTTCTTT. Its translation is CASSWDSLGVTEAFF.

This clonotype was seen a few times. J is TRBJ1-1 and V is TRBV27; D unclear. The V end lost 0 bases, the J end lost 1 base, and 18 bases lay between the germline ends. This CDR3 contains 18 residues. Per germline, CDR1 MNHEY and CDR2 SMNVEV (reference sequence). CDR3 in amino acids: CASSLSGYRWAPNTEAFF. In DNA form, the CDR3 reads TGTGCCAGCAGTTTATCCGGATATAGATGGGCACCGAACACTGAAGCTTTCTTT.